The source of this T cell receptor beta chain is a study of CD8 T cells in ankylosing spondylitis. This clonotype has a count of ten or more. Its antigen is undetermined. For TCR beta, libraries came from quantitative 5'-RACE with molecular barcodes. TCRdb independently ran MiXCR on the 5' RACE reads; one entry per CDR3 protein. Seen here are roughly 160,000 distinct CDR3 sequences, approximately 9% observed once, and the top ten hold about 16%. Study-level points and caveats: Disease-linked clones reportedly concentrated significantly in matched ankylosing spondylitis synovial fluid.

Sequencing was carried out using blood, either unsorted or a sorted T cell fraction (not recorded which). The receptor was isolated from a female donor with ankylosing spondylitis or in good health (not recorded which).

As DNA, the CDR3 is TGTGCCAGCAGCCGACAGGGGAACACTGAAGCTTTCTTT. This encodes CASSRQGNTEAFF. V is TRBV12-3 or TRBV12-4 and J is TRBJ1-1; TRBD1 agrees at 7 bases. The J segment lost 1 base and the V segment lost 6 bases, leaving 2 bases of the junction unmatched. This CDR3 has 13 amino acids.